This T cell receptor (beta chain) was found in a study of human T cells and chemical hapten exposure. TCRdb ran MiXCR on the RACE reads and lists one entry per CDR3 protein. The sample includes tens of thousands of distinct CDR3 sequences, around 7% seen only once; the top ten take almost 10%. The time point was: healthy volunteer bleed at 2 weeks. Total RNA extraction was carried out from unfractionated whole blood. This clonotype has just a few counts. Trimming cost V 9 bases and J 5 bases; bases outside gene matches: 8. Germline assignment: CDR1 SGHNT and CDR2 YYREEE (reference sequence). This CDR3 has 14 amino acids.

V usage is TRBV5-4 and J usage is TRBJ2-1, with 10 positions matching TRBD2. This sequence was found in a human donor in good health. Some clones in this sample may be carry-over from other donors' samples. Sequencing input: whole blood. In DNA, the CDR3 is TGTGCCACCTCAGCGGGAGGGCCACACAATGAGCAGTTCTTC. As protein: CATSAGGPHNEQFF. The whole variable domain, filled in from reference TRBV5-4 and TRBJ2-1, reads ETGVTQSPTHLIKTRGQQVTLRCSSQSGHNTVSWYQQALGQGPQFIFQYYREEENGRGNFPPRFSGLQFPNYSSELNVNALELDDSALYLCATSAGGPHNEQFFGPGTRLTVL.